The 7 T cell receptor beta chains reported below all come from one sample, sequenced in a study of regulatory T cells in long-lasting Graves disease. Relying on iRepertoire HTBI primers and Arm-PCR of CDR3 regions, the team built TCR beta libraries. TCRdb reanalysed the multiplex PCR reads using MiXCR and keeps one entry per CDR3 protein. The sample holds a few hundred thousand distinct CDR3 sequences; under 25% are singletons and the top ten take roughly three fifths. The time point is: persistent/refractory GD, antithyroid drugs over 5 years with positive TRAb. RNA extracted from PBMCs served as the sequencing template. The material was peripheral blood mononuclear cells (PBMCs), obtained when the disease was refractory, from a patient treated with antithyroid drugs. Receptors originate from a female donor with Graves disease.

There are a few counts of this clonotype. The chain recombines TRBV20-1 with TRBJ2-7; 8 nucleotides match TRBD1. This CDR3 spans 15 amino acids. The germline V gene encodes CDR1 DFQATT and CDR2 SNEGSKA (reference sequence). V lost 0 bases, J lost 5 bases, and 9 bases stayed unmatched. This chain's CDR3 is CSARDYRTGQNEQYF. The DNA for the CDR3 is TGCAGTGCTAGAGATTATAGGACAGGGCAGAACGAGCAGTACTTC.

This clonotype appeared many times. The CDR3 protein is CASTRVGQETQYF. The CDR3 coding sequence is TGTGCCAGCACCCGGGTTGGCCAAGAGACCCAGTACTTC. The chain couples TRBV5-6 to TRBJ2-5; D not resolved. The CDR3 contains 13 residues. CDR1 is SGHDT, CDR2 YYEEEE, per germline. Trimming took 6 bases from V and 1 from J, leaving 10 bases between them.

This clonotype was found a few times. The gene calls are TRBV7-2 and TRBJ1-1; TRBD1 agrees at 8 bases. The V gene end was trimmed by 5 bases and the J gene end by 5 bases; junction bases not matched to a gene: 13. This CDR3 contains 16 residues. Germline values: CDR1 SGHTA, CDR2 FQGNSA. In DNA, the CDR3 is TGTGCCAGCAGCAAAGGACGGACAGGGCGTGAAACTGAAGCTTTCTTT. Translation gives CASSKGRTGRETEAFF.

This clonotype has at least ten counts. The DNA of the CDR3 is TGCAGTGCTAGACCCGAAGGGGGCTACGAGCAGTACTTC. It specifies CSARPEGGYEQYF. This chain uses TRBV20-1 with TRBJ2-7; the D gene is possibly TRBD1 (6 bases). V shed 2 bases and J shed 3 bases, with 11 bases lying between them. The CDR3 consists of 13 residues. The germline V gene encodes CDR1 DFQATT and CDR2 SNEGSKA (reference sequence).

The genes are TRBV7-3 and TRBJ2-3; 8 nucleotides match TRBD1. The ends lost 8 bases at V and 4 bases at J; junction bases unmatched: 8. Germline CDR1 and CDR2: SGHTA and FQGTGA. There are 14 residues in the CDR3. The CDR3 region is CASSTGAGSDTQYF. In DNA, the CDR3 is TGTGCCAGCTCGACAGGGGCAGGGTCAGATACGCAGTATTTT.

CDR3 in amino acids: CATSSGLIGADTQYF. CDR3 sequence (DNA): TGTGCCACCAGCAGCGGACTGATTGGCGCAGATACGCAGTATTTT. V and J are TRBV15 and TRBJ2-3; a possible D gene is TRBD2 (5 bases). CDR1 and CDR2 (germline): LNHNV, YYDKDF (reference sequence). V gave up 3 bases and J gave up 4 bases, with 14 bases separating them. CDR3 length: 15 amino acids.

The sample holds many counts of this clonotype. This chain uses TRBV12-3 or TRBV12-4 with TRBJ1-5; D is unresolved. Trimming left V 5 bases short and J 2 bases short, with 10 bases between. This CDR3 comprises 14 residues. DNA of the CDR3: TGTGCCAGCAGTCCCGCCGGAGGCAATCAGCCCCAGCATTTT. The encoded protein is CASSPAGGNQPQHF.